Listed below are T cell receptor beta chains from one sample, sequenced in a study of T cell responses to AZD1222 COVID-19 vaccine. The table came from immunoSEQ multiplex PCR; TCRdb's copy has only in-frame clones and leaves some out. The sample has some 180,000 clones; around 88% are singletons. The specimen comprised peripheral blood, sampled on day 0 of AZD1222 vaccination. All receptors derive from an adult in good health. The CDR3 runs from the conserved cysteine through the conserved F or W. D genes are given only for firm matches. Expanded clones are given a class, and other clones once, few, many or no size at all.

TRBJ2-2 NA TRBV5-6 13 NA TGTGCCAGCAGCAAGAACTTAGGTGGGGAGCTGTTTTTT CASSKNLGGELFF
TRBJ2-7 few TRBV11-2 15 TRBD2 TGTGCCAGCAGCTTAGGGGGACTAGCGTCTTACGAGCAGTACTTC CASSLGGLASYEQYF
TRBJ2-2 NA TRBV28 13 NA TGTGCCAGCAAGACTCAGGGGATCGGGGAGCTGTTTTTT CASKTQGIGELFF
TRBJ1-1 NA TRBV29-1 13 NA TGCAGCGTTGAGAGCGCCGTCAACACTGAAGCTTTCTTT CSVESAVNTEAFF
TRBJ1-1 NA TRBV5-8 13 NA TGTGCCAGCAGCGCCGAGGTGTACACTGAAGCTTTCTTT CASSAEVYTEAFF
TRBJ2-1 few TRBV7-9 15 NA TGTGCCAGCAGCTTATACAGGGTGGGCAACAATGAGCAGTTCTTC CASSLYRVGNNEQFF
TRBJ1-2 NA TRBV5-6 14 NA TGTGCCAGCAGCTTCGGGGTTTCAGTGTCAGACTACACCTTC CASSFGVSVSDYTF
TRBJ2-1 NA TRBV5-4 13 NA TGTGCCAGCAGCCGTGACATCTACAATGAGCAGTTCTTC CASSRDIYNEQFF
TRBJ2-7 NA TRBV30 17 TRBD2 TGTGCCTGGGTTGGAAAAAGCGGGAGGGGAAACTCCTACGAGCAGTACTTC CAWVGKSGRGNSYEQYF
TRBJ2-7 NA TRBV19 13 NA TGTGCCAGTAGTATACGGACAGATTACGAGCAGTACTTC CASSIRTDYEQYF
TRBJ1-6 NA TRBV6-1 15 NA TGTGCCAGCAGTGAAGCTGGGGGATCTAATTCACCCCTCCACTTT CASSEAGGSNSPLHF
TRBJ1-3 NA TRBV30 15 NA TGTGCCTGGAGTGTACCGGGGGAGGCTGGAAACACCATATATTTT CAWSVPGEAGNTIYF
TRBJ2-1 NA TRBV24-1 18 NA TGTGCCACCAGTGACTCGGTGCTAGCGCGTAGCTCCTACAATGAGCAGTTCTTC CATSDSVLARSSYNEQFF
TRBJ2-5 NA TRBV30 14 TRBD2 TGTGCCTGGAGTCCAGGACTAGCGGAAGAGACCCAGTACTTC CAWSPGLAEETQYF
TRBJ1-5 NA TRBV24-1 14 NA TGTGCCACCAGTGATAATGGAGGGAATCAGCCCCAGCATTTT CATSDNGGNQPQHF
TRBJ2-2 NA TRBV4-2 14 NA TGTGCCAGCACAGGGGTTACTAACACCGGGGAGCTGTTTTTT CASTGVTNTGELFF
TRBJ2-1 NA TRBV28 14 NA TGTGCCAGCAGCGGGGGCAGCTCCTACAATGAGCAGTTCTTC CASSGGSSYNEQFF
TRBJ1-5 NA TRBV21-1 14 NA TGTGCCACCCGGGAGACAGAATTCAATCAGCCCCAGCATTTT CATRETEFNQPQHF
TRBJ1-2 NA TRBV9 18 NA TGTGCCAGCAGCCCAAGAGGAGGCGAGGTTTTAGCTAACTATGGCTACACCTTC CASSPRGGEVLANYGYTF